This passage covers 32 T cell receptor beta chains from one sample sequenced in a study of shared clonotypes between healthy human individuals. Sequencing used immunoSEQ multiplex PCR; TCRdb keeps in-frame clones, though not all of them. In the table there are 650,000 to 800,000 clones, over 55% of which are singletons. The material sequenced was memory CD4+ T cells sorted from blood. Indicated subset: CD45RA-negative fraction. All receptors come from a woman between 25 and 40 years old in good health.

The chain combines TRBV27 with TRBJ2-7, with TRBD2 as a possible D gene (5 bases). The CDR3 is 13 amino acids. V was clipped by 4 bases and J by 3 bases, with 10 bases between them. The germline CDR1 and CDR2 sequences are MNHEY and SMNVEV (reference sequence). CDR3 sequence (DNA): TGTGCCAGCAGTTGGGGAGTCGACTACGAGCAGTACTTC. It is translated as CASSWGVDYEQYF.

The CDR3: CASSPQEGEQYF. The CDR3 coding sequence is TGTGCCAGTAGTCCCCAAGAGGGCGAGCAGTACTTC. The V gene is TRBV19, the J gene TRBJ2-7; D is perhaps TRBD2 (5 bases). The CDR3 loop spans 12 amino acids. V gave up 5 bases and J gave up 6 bases, with 11 bases separating them. CDR1 LNHDA and CDR2 SQIVND come from the germline V gene (reference sequence).

The rearrangement uses TRBV6-6 and TRBJ2-1; D uncertain. The V end lost 6 bases, the J end lost 9 bases, and 15 bases lay between the germline ends. The CDR3 length is 13 residues. The germline V gene has CDR1 MNHNY and CDR2 SVGAGI (reference sequence). In DNA form, the CDR3 reads TGTGCCAGCAGGGAGATGAGCCATCCTGAGCAGTTCTTC. Translated: CASREMSHPEQFF.

This clone was recorded once. V and J are TRBV6-5 and TRBJ1-2; D unresolved. This CDR3 contains 11 residues. Trimming took 10 bases from V and 8 from J, leaving 14 bases between them. CDR1 is MNHEY, CDR2 SVGAGI, per germline. The CDR3 region is CATLRLGGYTF. The DNA of the CDR3 is TGTGCCACCCTTAGACTCGGCGGCTACACCTTC.

This clone was counted only a few times. Other DNA variants within this sample encode the same CDR3. This sequence joins TRBV5-4 and TRBJ2-5; the match to TRBD2 covers 8 bases. Trimming at V came to 2 bases and at J to 3 bases, leaving 0 bases not matched to a gene. The CDR3 is 13 residues long. CDR1 and CDR2 from the germline V gene are SGHNT and YYREEE (reference sequence). CDR3 bases: TGTGCCAGCAGCTTCGGGGGGGAAGAGACCCAGTACTTC. Amino acid sequence: CASSFGGEETQYF.

This sequence joins TRBV18 and TRBJ1-3; TRBD1 aligns across 7 bases. Germline V gene sequence: CDR1 KGHSH, CDR2 LQKENI. The J segment lost 0 bases and the V segment lost 3 bases, leaving 8 bases of the junction unmatched. The CDR3 spans 17 residues. The CDR3 DNA sequence: TGTGCCAGCTCACCTCGGACGGGACAGAGCTCTGGAAACACCATATATTTT. Translation gives CASSPRTGQSSGNTIYF.

V usage is TRBV14 and J usage is TRBJ1-4, with unresolved D. The CDR3 is made up of 16 amino acids. The V gene's germline CDR1 is SGHDN and CDR2 FVKESK. V was shortened by 1 base and J by 8 bases, with 17 bases between the two germline ends. CDR3 region: CASSQGKRLFGEKLFF. CDR3 DNA sequence: TGTGCCAGCAGCCAAGGGAAACGGCTCTTCGGGGAAAAACTGTTTTTT.

V gene TRBV5-1 combines with J gene TRBJ2-7, with D uncertain. Between the trimmed V and J ends, which lost 4 bases and 2 bases, there was a span of 13 bases. Germline CDR1 reads SGHRS; CDR2 reads YFSETQ. The CDR3 runs 14 residues. In DNA form, the CDR3 reads TGCGCCAGCAGCCCCCGTGGCGATACCTACGAGCAGTACTTC. It codes for CASSPRGDTYEQYF.

This chain uses TRBV6-5 with TRBJ2-1; TRBD2 agrees at 7 bases. J lost 9 bases, V lost 3 bases, and 5 bases had no gene match. The CDR3 runs 13 residues. CDR1 and CDR2 from the germline V gene are MNHEY and SVGAGI. CDR3 protein: CASSYGRELEQFF. The CDR3, as DNA: TGTGCCAGCAGTTATGGGAGGGAGCTTGAGCAGTTCTTC.

The chain links TRBV7-8 to TRBJ2-5; D gene uncertain. V shed 0 bases and J shed 2 bases, with 7 bases lying between them. CDR1 and CDR2 (germline): SGHVS, FQNEAQ. CDR3 length: 14 amino acids. CDR3 nucleotides: TGTGCCAGCAGCTTAGCCGGCTGGCAAGAGACCCAGTACTTC. Its protein product is CASSLAGWQETQYF. Filled out from reference TRBV7-8 and TRBJ2-5, the complete variable domain reads GAGVSQSPRYKVAKRGQDVALRCDPISGHVSLFWYQQALGQGPEFLTYFQNEAQLDKSGLPSDRFFAERPEGSVSTLKIQRTQQEDSAVYLCASSLAGWQETQYFGPGTRLLVL.

A single count supports this clone. V and J are TRBV5-4 and TRBJ2-7; no firm D call. V was trimmed by 4 bases and J by 0 bases, leaving 8 bases between them. Germline V gene lookup returns CDR1 SGHNT and CDR2 YYREEE (reference sequence). The CDR3 is 13 residues long. Here the CDR3 DNA reads TGTGCCAGCAGCCGGCCCCCCTCCTACGAGCAGTACTTC. Its protein is CASSRPPSYEQYF.

The chain combines TRBV5-1 with TRBJ2-1, with no clear D. CDR3 length: 13 amino acids. The germline CDR1 and CDR2 sequences are SGHRS and YFSETQ. Trimming removed 1 base from V and 4 bases from J, with 6 bases in between. The CDR3 DNA follows: TGCGCCAGCAGCTTGTCGGATTACAATGAGCAGTTCTTC. This codes for CASSLSDYNEQFF.

The chain combines TRBV28 with TRBJ2-1; TRBD2 matches 10 bases. This CDR3 spans 15 amino acids. In germline, CDR1 is MDHEN, CDR2 SYDVKM. V lost 7 bases to trimming and J lost 4 bases; unmatched junction nucleotides: 7. CDR3: CASNRLAGAYNEQFF. CDR3 nucleotide sequence: TGTGCCAGCAACCGTCTAGCGGGGGCTTACAATGAGCAGTTCTTC.

J is TRBJ2-2 and V is TRBV5-6; a weak D match, TRBD2 (5 bases). The germline gives CDR1 SGHDT, CDR2 YYEEEE. This CDR3 spans 13 amino acids. V was cut by 3 bases and J by 7 bases, with 10 bases left in between. The CDR3 sequence is CASSWGVGGELFF. CDR3 DNA sequence: TGTGCCAGCAGCTGGGGAGTGGGCGGGGAGCTGTTTTTT.

The CDR3, as DNA: TGTGCCAGCAGCGTAGGTCTGCGGGAGGGTTCGGGCACCGGGGAGCTGTTTTTT. Residues: CASSVGLREGSGTGELFF. This chain links TRBV9 with TRBJ2-2; TRBD2 matches at 9 bases. Per the germline V gene, CDR1 is SGDLS and CDR2 is YYNGEE. The CDR3 covers 18 residues. V was clipped by 0 bases and J by 4 bases; unmatched bases: 10. Looking up the rest from reference TRBV9 and TRBJ2-2 gives the full variable domain: DSGVTQTPKHLITATGQRVTLRCSPRSGDLSVYWYQQSLDQGLQFLIQYYNGEERAKGNILERFSAQQFPDLHSELNLSSLELGDSALYFCASSVGLREGSGTGELFFGEGSRLTVL.

This clone was observed once. V and J are TRBV28 and TRBJ2-2; D might be TRBD1 (7 bases). The CDR3 is 18 residues long. The germline gives CDR1 MDHEN, CDR2 SYDVKM. V lost 6 bases and J lost 2, with 22 bases in between. CDR3 nucleotide sequence: TGTGCCAGCAGACCTCGACAGGGTATGGACTATAACACCGGGGAGCTGTTTTTT. It is translated as CASRPRQGMDYNTGELFF.

V is TRBV14 and J is TRBJ1-1; D remains ambiguous. CDR1 is SGHDN and CDR2 is FVKESK in the germline V gene. The CDR3 has 13 residues. V was shortened by 0 bases and J by 1 base, with 3 bases between the two germline ends. The CDR3 coding sequence is TGTGCCAGCAGCCAAGATGGGAACACTGAAGCTTTCTTT. It specifies CASSQDGNTEAFF.

This chain connects TRBV5-1 to TRBJ2-7; a possible D gene is TRBD1 (5 bases). The CDR3 totals 15 residues. Between the trimmed V and J ends, which lost 2 bases and 8 bases, there was a span of 20 bases. The germline gives CDR1 SGHRS, CDR2 YFSETQ. The CDR3 DNA is TGCGCCAGCAGCTTAATGGGGCAGGGTGAAATCCAGCAGTACTTC. Its translation: CASSLMGQGEIQQYF.

This clone was seen once. The V gene is TRBV28, the J gene TRBJ2-5; D gene ambiguous. This CDR3 is built from 12 residues. Germline assignment: CDR1 MDHEN and CDR2 SYDVKM. V was shortened by 6 bases and J by 1 base, with 6 bases between the two germline ends. CDR3 sequence: CASRTAQETQYF. CDR3 sequence (DNA): TGTGCCAGCAGAACAGCCCAAGAGACCCAGTACTTC.

The chain has TRBV6-1 and TRBJ2-3; D call uncertain. CDR1 and CDR2 from the germline V gene are MNHNS and SASEGT. V shed 3 bases and J shed 5 bases, with 9 bases lying between them. CDR3 length: 13 amino acids. The CDR3 sequence: CASSDQKGDTQYF. CDR3 nucleotides: TGTGCCAGCAGTGACCAGAAGGGAGATACGCAGTATTTT.

V and J are TRBV11-2 and TRBJ2-5; 8 positions agree with TRBD2. Germline values: CDR1 SGHAT, CDR2 FQNNGV. The CDR3 contains 15 residues. The ends lost 1 base at V and 3 bases at J; junction bases unmatched: 4. DNA for the CDR3: TGTGCCAGCAGCTTAGGCGGGAGGCCTAAAGAGACCCAGTACTTC. This translates into CASSLGGRPKETQYF.

This clone was detected only a few times. This sequence joins TRBV5-1 and TRBJ2-3; 15 bases are shared with TRBD2. The CDR3 runs 17 residues. The J segment lost 1 base and the V segment lost 3 bases, leaving 3 bases of the junction unmatched. Germline CDR1 SGHRS, CDR2 YFSETQ. The CDR3 here is CASSSGLAGGGTDTQYF. In nucleotides, the CDR3 is TGCGCCAGCAGCTCTGGACTAGCGGGAGGGGGCACAGATACGCAGTATTTT.

This chain links TRBV27 with TRBJ1-1, with 8 bases that match TRBD1. The CDR3 loop spans 13 amino acids. Germline V CDR1 and CDR2: MNHEY, SMNVEV (reference sequence). V gave up 6 bases and J gave up 2 bases; unmatched junction bases: 2. CDR3 protein: CASRGQGNTEAFF. As DNA, the CDR3 is TGTGCCAGCAGAGGACAGGGTAACACTGAAGCTTTCTTT.

The rearrangement uses TRBV4-2 and TRBJ1-5; 9 nucleotides line up with TRBD1. Germline V gene lookup returns CDR1 LGHNA and CDR2 YNFKEQ. CDR3 length equals 14 residues. V lost 4 bases and J lost 4; bases outside the gene matches: 2. Here the CDR3 reads CASSPDRGNQPQHF. The CDR3 bases are TGTGCCAGCAGCCCGGACAGGGGTAATCAGCCCCAGCATTTT.

The CDR3 here is CASSQDPKITDSNQPQHF. As DNA, the CDR3 is TGCGCCAGCAGCCAAGATCCGAAAATCACAGATAGCAATCAGCCCCAGCATTTT. This chain connects TRBV4-1 to TRBJ1-5; the D is unclear. V was trimmed by 0 bases and J by 0 bases, leaving 15 bases between them. Germline CDR1 reads MGHRA; CDR2 reads YSYEKL. The CDR3 spans 18 residues.

The rearrangement links TRBV9 to TRBJ1-3; D uncertain. The V and J ends lost 2 bases and 0 bases respectively, with 9 bases between them. Per the germline V gene, CDR1 is SGDLS and CDR2 is YYNGEE. This CDR3 is 15 amino acids long. CDR3 in DNA: TGTGCCAGCAGCGTTGGGAAGAGCTCTGGAAACACCATATATTTT. Its protein is CASSVGKSSGNTIYF.

In this sample, this clone turned up a few times. This chain links TRBV20-1 with TRBJ2-3; no clear D gene. Trimming cost V 3 bases and J 5 bases, with 6 bases left between them. Germline-derived CDR1 and CDR2 are DFQATT and SNEGSKA (reference sequence). This CDR3 contains 11 residues. The CDR3 DNA reads TGCAGTGCTAGTGGAGTAGATACGCAGTATTTT. Translating gives CSASGVDTQYF.

CDR3 region: CASSFFPNQPQHF. CDR3 DNA sequence: TGTGCCAGCAGCTTTTTCCCCAATCAGCCCCAGCATTTT. This chain links TRBV11-2 with TRBJ1-5; no clear D gene. This CDR3 comprises 13 residues. The germline gives CDR1 SGHAT, CDR2 FQNNGV. Deletions cut 3 bases from V and 3 bases from J, with 6 bases between.

This chain joins TRBV5-6 and TRBJ2-6; tentative D call: TRBD1 (6 bases). V was shortened by 2 bases and J by 2 bases, with 17 bases between the two germline ends. This CDR3 has 18 amino acids. The germline V gene encodes CDR1 SGHDT and CDR2 YYEEEE. The CDR3 DNA reads as TGTGCCAGCAGCTTTCGCCTGGGGGCGATTGCTGGGGCCAACGTCCTGACTTTC. The encoded protein is CASSFRLGAIAGANVLTF.

The chain joins TRBV5-4 to TRBJ2-1; 9 bases fit TRBD2. Germline lookup yields CDR1 SGHNT and CDR2 YYREEE (reference sequence). The V and J ends lost 0 bases and 6 bases, in that order; junction bases with no gene match: 4. This CDR3 region has 15 residues. CDR3: CASSLAAAGGNEQFF. DNA for the CDR3: TGTGCCAGCAGCTTGGCCGCAGCGGGAGGCAATGAGCAGTTCTTC.

The chain recombines TRBV27 with TRBJ2-1; 7 bases line up with TRBD1. V was clipped by 6 bases and J by 9 bases; unmatched bases: 14. Looked up from germline, CDR1 is MNHEY and CDR2 is SMNVEV (reference sequence). The CDR3 runs to 15 residues. This chain's CDR3 is CASRALGEGAIEQFF. The CDR3 DNA sequence: TGTGCCAGCAGGGCCTTGGGCGAGGGGGCAATTGAGCAGTTCTTC.

This clone was seen a few times. This rearrangement joins TRBV11-3 to TRBJ2-3; D is ambiguous. This CDR3 has 14 residues. V was cut by 1 base and J by 5 bases, with 10 bases left in between. The germline CDR1 and CDR2 sequences are SGHNT and YENEEA. The CDR3: CASSLGTGGDTQYF. In DNA, the CDR3 is TGTGCCAGCAGCTTAGGCACGGGCGGAGATACGCAGTATTTT. Combining the CDR3 with reference TRBV11-3 and TRBJ2-3 gives the whole variable domain EAGVVQSPRYKIIEKKQPVAFWCNPISGHNTLYWYLQNLGQGPELLIRYENEEAVDDSQLPKDRFSAERLKGVDSTLKIQPAELGDSAVYLCASSLGTGGDTQYFGPGTRLTVL.